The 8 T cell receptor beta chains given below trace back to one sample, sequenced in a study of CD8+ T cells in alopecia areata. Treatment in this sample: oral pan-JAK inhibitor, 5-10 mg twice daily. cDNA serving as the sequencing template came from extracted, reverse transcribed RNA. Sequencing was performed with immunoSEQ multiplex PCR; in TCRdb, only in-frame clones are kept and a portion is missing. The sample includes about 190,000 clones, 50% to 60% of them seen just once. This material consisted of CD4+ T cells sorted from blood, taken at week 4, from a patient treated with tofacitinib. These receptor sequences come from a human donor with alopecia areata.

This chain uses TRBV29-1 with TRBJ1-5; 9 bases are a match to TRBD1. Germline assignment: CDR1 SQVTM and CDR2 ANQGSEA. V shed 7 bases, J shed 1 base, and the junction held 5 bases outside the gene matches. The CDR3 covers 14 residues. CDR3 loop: CSATQGASNQPQHF. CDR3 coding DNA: TGCAGCGCTACACAGGGGGCAAGCAATCAGCCCCAGCATTTT.

The CDR3 sequence: CASSHPLAGGQETQYF. CDR3 in DNA: TGCGCCAGCAGTCACCCACTAGCGGGAGGCCAAGAGACCCAGTACTTC. This chain links TRBV23-1 with TRBJ2-5; TRBD2 matches at 12 bases. TRBV23-1 is an ORF; its function is uncertain. After removal of 3 bases from V and 1 base from J, the junction contained 3 bases not matched to a gene. The CDR3 has 16 residues.

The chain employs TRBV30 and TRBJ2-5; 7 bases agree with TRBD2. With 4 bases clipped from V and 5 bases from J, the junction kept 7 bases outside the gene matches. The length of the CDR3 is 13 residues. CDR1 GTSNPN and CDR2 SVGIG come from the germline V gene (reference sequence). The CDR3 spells CAWNLGGVETQYF. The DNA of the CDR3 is TGTGCCTGGAACCTGGGGGGGGTGGAGACCCAGTACTTC.

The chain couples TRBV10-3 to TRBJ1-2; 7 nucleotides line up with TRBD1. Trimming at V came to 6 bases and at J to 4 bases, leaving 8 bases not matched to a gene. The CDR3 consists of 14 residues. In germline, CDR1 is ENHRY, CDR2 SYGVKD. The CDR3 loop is CAISPADRVYGYTF. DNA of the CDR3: TGTGCCATCAGCCCCGCCGACAGGGTCTATGGCTACACCTTC.

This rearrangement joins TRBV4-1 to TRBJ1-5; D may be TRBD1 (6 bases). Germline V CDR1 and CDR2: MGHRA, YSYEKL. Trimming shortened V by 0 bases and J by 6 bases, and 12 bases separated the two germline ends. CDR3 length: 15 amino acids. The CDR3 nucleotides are TGCGCCAGCAGCCAAGAAAGGGGGAGGAGTCAGCCCCAGCATTTT. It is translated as CASSQERGRSQPQHF.

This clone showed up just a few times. DNA for the CDR3: TGTGCCAGCAGTCCCGACAGTTACACCGGGGAGCTGTTTTTT. This translates into CASSPDSYTGELFF. The chain joins TRBV6-5 to TRBJ2-2; D is perhaps TRBD1 (5 bases). The V end lost 5 bases, the J end lost 3 bases, and 10 bases lay between the germline ends. The CDR3 is 14 amino acids. Germline lookup yields CDR1 MNHEY and CDR2 SVGAGI.

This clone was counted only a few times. The CDR3 DNA follows: TGCGCCAGCAGCCAAGGTCGTTCCAATCAGCCCCAGCATTTT. Translating it yields CASSQGRSNQPQHF. The chain employs TRBV4-3 and TRBJ1-5; D unresolved. This CDR3 contains 14 residues. CDR1 LGHNA and CDR2 YSLEER come from the germline V gene. The ends were cut back, 1 base at V and 3 bases at J, with 7 bases in the middle.

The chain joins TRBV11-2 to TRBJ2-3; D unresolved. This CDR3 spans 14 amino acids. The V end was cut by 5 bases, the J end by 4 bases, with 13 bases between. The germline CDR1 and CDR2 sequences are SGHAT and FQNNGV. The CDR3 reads CASSPGFGADTQYF. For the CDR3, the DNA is TGTGCCAGCAGCCCAGGATTTGGGGCAGATACGCAGTATTTT.